This paragraph covers one T cell receptor beta chain sequence. Its antigen is still unknown. The sample originates from a study of cytomegalovirus exposure and HLA in healthy donors. Study details: Among the 398 donors who were genotyped, about 80% fell in the genetic ancestry cluster that is associated with self-reported Caucasian donors. Study-wide results and limits: Earlier results showed most TCR beta V segments being productive about 87% or about 30% of the time.

This CDR3 is 15 amino acids long. Deletions cut 4 bases from V and 5 bases from J, with 16 bases between. Germline V gene sequence: CDR1 MNHEY, CDR2 SVGAGI. The PCR made use of 60 Vbeta and 13 Jbeta primers. The data were produced by immunoSEQ multiplex PCR, yet TCRdb's version contains in-frame clones alone and is incomplete. The sample contains roughly 160,000 clones, around three quarters of which appear only once. Material: PBMCs. This TCR derives from a man in his forties or fifties in good health and CMV-seropositive. This chain joins TRBV6-5 and TRBJ2-3; tentatively, D is TRBD1 (7 bases). In nucleotides, the CDR3 is TGTGCCAGCAGTTCGACAGGGAGGAGCGGAGATACGCAGTATTTT. It yields the protein CASSSTGRSGDTQYF.